Included here is one TCR beta chain sequence, with context. It lacks a known antigen. It has no much larger one-base neighbor in the sample; base qualities were not kept. This specimen comes from a study of cytomegalovirus exposure and HLA in healthy donors (dated by TCRdb to the late 2010s). Notes on the research overall: An earlier analysis of several hundred of the donors reported 250 to 300 Gb of sequence data and around 120 million unique TCR beta sequences from approximately 180 million T cells. A later genetic analysis took genome-wide SNP genotypes for about three fifths of the 666 donors and used that subset as a discovery cohort. A separate validation cohort of roughly 120 different subjects was used in addition to the roughly 620-subject first cohort. Rather than using new phenotypic data, the later analysis identified candidate immune exposures from TCR beta sequences and from how often those sequences occurred across donors. All discovery cohort repertoires had been generated on a single sequencing platform. Typing coverage differed by locus: A, B, C, DRB1 and DQB1 were typed in about 620-640 donors, DQA1 in about 500, DPA1 in around 580, and DPB1 in just under 480. In a later analysis, previously published TCR beta repertoires from roughly 710 donors were re-analyzed and high-resolution HLA genotyping was added so that TCR occurrence patterns could be studied. Donor age, sex, ethnicity and CMV serostatus were compiled together with the repertoire data. An earlier analysis of some 500 of the donors applied high-throughput TCR beta sequencing to assess whether each TCR beta V gene segment acted as functional or pseudogenic. Across around 400 genotyped donors of the cohort, an average of roughly 200,000 unique TCR beta nucleotide sequences per donor were sequenced, and around 19% of those sequences were non-productive. About 300 gigabases of sequencing data and approximately 92 million unique TCR sequences made up an early release that covered approximately 620 HLA-typed donors. Of the roughly 400 genotyped donors, 65% to 90% fell in the genetic ancestry cluster associated with self-reported Caucasian donors. Both class I and class II loci were covered by HLA typing, at four-digit resolution. To predict cytomegalovirus infection status, the study brought together high-throughput TCR immunosequencing, statistical association of individual TCRs with disease status, and machine learning. The study used immunosequencing to profile the T cell repertoires of around 600 subjects and linked those repertoires to cytomegalovirus serostatus. Because of strong linkage in the cohort, five DR-DQ haplotypes were treated as single units for association and clustering. The study was designed to test whether signatures of past pathogen exposure could be identified by cataloging public T cell receptors.

The full study reports these points: Correlated functional status among segregating V segments might reflect linkage disequilibrium, but an unknown experimental factor could not be ruled out. In the study, approximately 160 TCR beta chains were listed as associated with cytomegalovirus. While some public TCRs were present in many individuals, most TCR sequences turned up only very rarely across donors. This cohort had only TCR beta chains sequenced, and the lack of alpha or paired-chain data limited which features could be detected. In vitro tests confirmed that three of the cytomegalovirus-associated TCR beta chains recognize cytomegalovirus antigens. Specific HLA alleles were associated with 15,000 to 20,000 TCR beta sequences at a false discovery rate of 0.05 in a later analysis. A further reported finding was that TCR beta sequences accurately predicted the HLA-A and HLA-B alleles for most subjects in the first cohort. Most CMV-associated TCR beta chains appeared to be HLA-restricted in a later analysis, and the HLA associations seemed to be driven largely by CMV exposure. In a later analysis, several top co-occurrence clusters were reported to appear linked to parvovirus B19, influenza, CMV and Epstein-Barr virus. The classifier was reported to diagnose cytomegalovirus status with high specificity and sensitivity in both the original cohort and the validation cohort. The authors suggested that the approach could potentially be generalized to other disease states and immunological phenotypes. Compared with equally common non-associated chains, HLA-associated TCR beta chains in a later analysis were more clonally expanded and had lower generation probabilities. A group of highly shared sequence variants was considered likely to be a technical artifact of the sequencing pipeline. The only immune exposure information available for the cohort was CMV serostatus. Strong co-occurrence of HLA alleles, especially DR and DQ, made assigning TCR associations to individual alleles difficult. About 17 rarely observed V segments, including chromosome 9 orphons, were excluded from the earlier analysis of approximately 600 of the donors because counts were too low. According to a later genetic analysis, donors in an Asian-associated ancestry cluster had fewer N-insertions in productive TCRs than the approximately 650-donor mean. According to a later analysis, TCR association rates differed among HLA loci, with DRB1 alleles showing the most associated TCRs and HLA-C alleles showing the fewest. Because HLA typing was unavailable for some donors at each locus, only the typed subset was used in association tests. An earlier analysis of around 600 of the donors showed that most TCR beta V segments appeared in productive rearrangements either about 90% or about 30% of the time, which broadly matched IMGT annotations. Roughly uniform sequencing depth across donors was assumed in presence/absence analyses, although this assumption may not hold. A later genetic analysis associated a missense DCLRE1C variant with V-gene and J-gene trimming of TCR beta chains, and an independent cohort replicated the association.

In total, fewer than 750 healthy bone marrow donors made up the cohort. At the time of sampling, all cohort members were nominally healthy, though unrecorded immune exposures were likely present. The donor tested CMV seropositive, placing the donor among the 289 seropositive members of the cohort. Each donor provided a peripheral blood sample, and peripheral blood mononuclear cells were used for TCR beta sequencing. The Qiagen DNeasy Blood Extraction Kit was used to extract genomic DNA from the blood cell samples. The method behind the library was the immunoSEQ multiplex PCR assay. A mixture of 60 forward primers for TCR Vbeta segments and 13 reverse primers for TCR Jbeta segments was used in the multiplex PCR. Amplification of the CDR3 region of rearranged TCR beta genes was performed with a multiplex PCR assay on genomic DNA. The amplified TCR beta libraries were sequenced on the Illumina HiSeq System as 87-base-pair reads. The authors' pipeline ran thus. A later analysis tallied roughly 76 million unique TCR beta chains across the 700 or so repertoires, and around 9.9 million of those chains were shared by two or more donors. Raw reads were error-corrected and collapsed into unique sequences with a nearest-neighbor algorithm that merged closely related sequences to remove PCR and sequencing errors. To assign V, D and J gene segments, CDR3 sequences were aligned to IMGT reference sequences. For a sequence to be retained, a match of at least six nucleotides was required to both a V gene segment and a J gene segment. A rearrangement was called productive if the CDR3 had no stop codons and remained in frame with V and J, and every other rearrangement was called non-productive. CDR3 was defined according to IMGT convention as the region running from the second conserved V-encoded cysteine to the conserved J-encoded phenylalanine. In an earlier analysis of around 570 of the donors, sequences lacking an unambiguous match to a single V gene segment were excluded. In an earlier analysis of some 590 of the donors, V segments were called functional above 56.7% productive rearrangements and were called segregating when the between-donor standard deviation exceeded 5%. A statistical classification framework was built to diagnose cytomegalovirus status from the catalog of TCR beta chain sequences. V and J gene assignment, in a later analysis, came from comparing TCR nucleotide sequences with IMGT/GENE-DB human TR gene sequences. The TCRdist pipeline was used in a later analysis to assign CDR3 sequences and most-parsimonious VDJ recombination scenarios. In a later analysis, each TCR beta chain was defined by its CDR3 amino acid sequence together with its V-gene family, and reads lacking a unique V-gene family were excluded. A later analysis removed several hundred highly shared, low-generation-probability nucleotide sequences to deal with suspected cross-contamination and a sequencing artifact. In a later analysis, a clonal expansion index for each public chain was calculated from normalized within-repertoire ranks of inferred template counts. In a later analysis, generation probabilities were computed using a VDJ recombination model fitted to out-of-frame rearrangements, and the results were checked against IGoR. Hypergeometric tests were used in a later analysis to score TCR-TCR, TCR-HLA and TCR-CMV co-occurrence, with a repertoire-size bias correction applied to the TCR pairs. False discovery rates were estimated in a later analysis by permuting HLA or CMV assignments 20 times. In a later analysis, co-occurring TCRs were grouped with DBSCAN, and TCRdist sequence similarity was added when clustering was performed within HLA-allele-positive subsets. Repertoires with fewer than 30,000 or more than 120,000 public chains, plus five repertoires with anomalous nucleotide sharing, were excluded from co-occurrence clustering. Entries here come from immuneACCESS through TCRdb and include only in-frame sequences with V and J called. Some clones fail to appear in such tables; in the studies checked, an unresolved V gene covers under half of the shortfall, and the cause of the remainder is unknown. V and J calls and clone size are copied from that table; D and trimming were computed from the DNA. This sample comprises 90,000 or so clones, about three quarters of them detected only once. The top ten clones comprise around a tenth of the sample.

Sequencing input: PBMCs. This receptor was obtained from a man under 40 in good health and CMV-seropositive.

The CDR3 corresponds to CASSGIGGETQYF. The nucleotide sequence is TGTGCCAGCAGCGGGATAGGGGGAGAGACCCAGTACTTC. The V gene is TRBV9 and the J gene is TRBJ2-5; the D gene is perhaps TRBD1, on 6 matching bases. The germline V gene supplies CDR1 SGDLS and CDR2 YYNGEE. Measured from the cysteine to the phenylalanine, the CDR3 is 13 residues long. Only the CDR3 portion is preserved as DNA: 39 bases, with reading frame beginning at the first base. V drops 3 bases and J drops 4 bases, leaving 10 bases in between.